The 22 T cell receptor beta chains listed next were all sequenced from one sample in a study of shared clonotypes between healthy human individuals. Assay used: immunoSEQ multiplex PCR; TCRdb lists only in-frame clones, some missing. The data hold almost 700,000 clones, with 92% observed a single time. Naive-designated CD8 cells lacked CD45RO, were positively enriched for CCR7, and omitted terminally differentiated effector memory CD45RA+ cells. Material for sequencing was naive CD8+ T cells sorted from blood. These receptors all stem from a man aged 30-40 years in good health.

The table lists this clone with a count of one. This rearrangement joins TRBV13 to TRBJ1-2; D possibly corresponds to TRBD1 (5 bases). Germline V lookup: CDR1 PRHDT, CDR2 FYEKMQ (reference sequence). V lost 0 bases to trimming and J lost 1 base, with 12 bases between them. This CDR3 is 16 amino acids long. The CDR3 spells CASSLGAGRINYGYTF. CDR3 coding DNA: TGTGCCAGCAGCTTAGGGGCAGGGCGAATTAACTATGGCTACACCTTC.

This chain uses TRBV7-8 with TRBJ2-7; D unresolved. The CDR3 contains 12 residues. In germline, CDR1 is SGHVS, CDR2 FQNEAQ. V shed 5 bases and J shed 1 base, with 6 bases lying between them. This CDR3 is CASSPFSYEQYF. DNA of the CDR3: TGTGCCAGCAGCCCATTTTCCTACGAGCAGTACTTC.

The chain uses TRBV18 and TRBJ2-3; D ambiguous. Germline lookup yields CDR1 KGHSH and CDR2 LQKENI. This CDR3 has 18 residues. V was trimmed by 4 bases and J by 1 base, leaving 21 bases between them. The CDR3 is CASSLTVEARQGTDTQYF. The CDR3 coding sequence is TGTGCCAGCTCACTAACAGTCGAAGCTCGGCAGGGCACAGATACGCAGTATTTT.

The rearrangement uses TRBV2 and TRBJ2-3, with TRBD1 identical over 10 bases. Trimming cost V 3 bases and J 2 bases; bases outside gene matches: 8. The CDR3 has 17 residues. Germline V CDR1 and CDR2: SNHLY, FYNNEI. CDR3 DNA sequence: TGTGCCAGCAGTGATTTTGGGACAGGGGTGGTCACAGATACGCAGTATTTT. Translated, it gives CASSDFGTGVVTDTQYF.

The sample holds one count of this clone. The rearrangement joins TRBV11-2 to TRBJ2-1; TRBD1 aligns across 7 bases. The CDR3 contains 14 residues. CDR1 is SGHAT and CDR2 is FQNNGV in the germline V gene. The trim removed 2 bases at V and 5 bases at J, leaving 3 bases unmatched. CDR3 bases: TGTGCCAGCAGCTTATGGACAGGAAACAATGAGCAGTTCTTC. Protein: CASSLWTGNNEQFF.

J is TRBJ2-7 and V is TRBV28; 15 positions agree with TRBD2. The V and J ends lost 5 bases and 7 bases, in that order; junction bases with no gene match: 12. CDR1 MDHEN and CDR2 SYDVKM come from the germline V gene. There are 17 residues in the CDR3. This CDR3 is CASSPGLAGGTLGEQYF. The CDR3 nucleotides read TGTGCCAGCAGTCCTGGACTAGCGGGAGGGACTCTGGGGGAGCAGTACTTC.

The chain recombines TRBV5-4 with TRBJ2-7; 7 bases are a match to TRBD2. J gave up 3 bases and V 4 bases, and 7 bases lay outside the gene matches. Germline V lookup: CDR1 SGHNT, CDR2 YYREEE (reference sequence). This CDR3 spans 14 amino acids. CDR3 sequence reads: CASSPRDYSYEQYF. CDR3 nucleotides: TGTGCCAGCAGCCCGCGGGACTACAGCTACGAGCAGTACTTC.

The chain carries TRBV28 and TRBJ1-5; D may be TRBD1 (5 bases). Looked up from germline, CDR1 is MDHEN and CDR2 is SYDVKM. The CDR3 is 15 residues long. The ends were cut back, 3 bases at V and 1 base at J, with 10 bases in the middle. This CDR3 is CASSFISGSNQPQHF. CDR3 in DNA: TGTGCCAGCAGTTTCATATCAGGGAGCAATCAGCCCCAGCATTTT.

The rearrangement uses TRBV27 and TRBJ1-4, with 8 bases matching TRBD1. The CDR3 runs 14 residues. V dropped 6 bases and J dropped 8; count of bases not matched to a gene: 8. CDR1 MNHEY and CDR2 SMNVEV come from the germline V gene (reference sequence). DNA of the CDR3: TGTGCCAGCAGCCCGACAGGGGACGAAGAAAAACTGTTTTTT. This codes for CASSPTGDEEKLFF.

J is TRBJ2-2 and V is TRBV28; D uncertain. Germline values: CDR1 MDHEN, CDR2 SYDVKM. Trimming took off 10 bases at V and 0 bases at J, with 15 bases between the two ends. The CDR3 consists of 15 residues. The CDR3 loop is CAIMRGTTNTGELFF. As DNA, the CDR3 is TGTGCCATCATGCGTGGTACGACGAACACCGGGGAGCTGTTTTTT.

V gene TRBV27 combines with J gene TRBJ2-2; 7 positions match TRBD2. The CDR3 spans 14 residues. V lost 6 bases to trimming and J lost 6 bases; unmatched junction nucleotides: 7. Germline-derived CDR1 and CDR2 are MNHEY and SMNVEV (reference sequence). The CDR3 bases are TGTGCCAGCAGCCCATCGGGGGGACCCGGGGAGCTGTTTTTT. Amino acid sequence: CASSPSGGPGELFF.

The chain couples TRBV28 to TRBJ2-1; 11 nucleotides line up with TRBD2. In germline, CDR1 is MDHEN, CDR2 SYDVKM. The V and J ends lost 2 bases and 8 bases, in that order; junction bases with no gene match: 5. The CDR3 sequence is 15 residues long. CDR3 amino acids: CASSLVLAGAHEQFF. The CDR3, as DNA: TGTGCCAGCAGTTTAGTACTAGCGGGAGCCCATGAGCAGTTCTTC. The entire variable domain, with the rest obtained from reference TRBV28 and TRBJ2-1, is as follows: DVKVTQSSRYLVKRTGEKVFLECVQDMDHENMFWYRQDPGLGLRLIYFSYDVKMKEKGDIPEGYSVSREKKERFSLILESASTNQTSMYLCASSLVLAGAHEQFFGPGTRLTVL.

This chain links TRBV4-1 with TRBJ2-3; tentatively, D is TRBD2 (6 bases). CDR3 length: 17 residues. Germline CDR1 MGHRA, CDR2 YSYEKL. The V end lost 1 base, the J end lost 0 bases, and 14 bases lay between the germline ends. The DNA for the CDR3 is TGCGCCAGCAGCCAAGTCATCGGGGGTCGAAGCACAGATACGCAGTATTTT. Protein product: CASSQVIGGRSTDTQYF.

J is TRBJ2-7 and V is TRBV13, with a tentative D call TRBD2 (7 bases). CDR1 is PRHDT, CDR2 FYEKMQ, per germline (reference sequence). Trimming removed 7 bases from V and 4 bases from J, with 14 bases in between. The CDR3 loop spans 13 amino acids. The CDR3 DNA follows: TGTGCCAGCACCGGGGGAGGGGGATACGAGCAGTACTTC. Protein sequence: CASTGGGGYEQYF.

V usage is TRBV5-6 and J usage is TRBJ1-5; D unresolved. Trimming stripped 7 bases from V and 2 bases from J, with 13 bases between. The CDR3 totals 14 residues. CDR1 and CDR2 (germline): SGHDT, YYEEEE. CDR3 amino acids: CASQAGFRNQPQHF. Written as DNA, the CDR3 is TGTGCCAGCCAGGCGGGCTTTCGCAATCAGCCCCAGCATTTT.

The chain uses TRBV7-6 and TRBJ1-3; perhaps TRBD1 as D (6 bases). Germline values: CDR1 SGHVS, CDR2 FNYEAQ. V was clipped by 5 bases and J by 8 bases, with 22 bases between them. The CDR3 is 16 amino acids. Here the CDR3 reads CASSPWGDTDVDTIYF. DNA of the CDR3: TGTGCCAGCAGCCCATGGGGGGACACGGATGTTGACACCATATATTTT. The variable domain in full, with the rest retrieved from reference TRBV7-6 and TRBJ1-3, is GAGVSQSPRYKVTKRGQDVALRCDPISGHVSLYWYRQALGQGPEFLTYFNYEAQQDKSGLPNDRFSAERPEGSISTLTIQRTEQRDSAMYRCASSPWGDTDVDTIYFGEGSWLTVV.

The chain joins TRBV7-9 to TRBJ1-2; D perhaps matches TRBD1 (6 bases). The germline gives CDR1 SEHNR, CDR2 FQNEAQ (reference sequence). The CDR3 spans 14 residues. V was pared by 6 bases and J by 6 bases, with 17 bases between. CDR3 in DNA: TGTGCCAGCAGTCCTCCGGGACAATCGAATGGCTACACCTTC. This gives the protein CASSPPGQSNGYTF.

In its sample, this clone was seen once. In nucleotides, the CDR3 is TGTGCCAGCAGCGTAGGAGGGCCGGGGCCCTTTGTGCAGACCCAGTACTTC. It yields the protein CASSVGGPGPFVQTQYF. The V call is TRBV9, the J call TRBJ2-5, with D perhaps TRBD1 or TRBD2 (5 bases each). The CDR3 spans 17 residues. The V end was cut by 0 bases, the J end by 6 bases, with 21 bases between. Germline V gives CDR1 SGDLS, CDR2 YYNGEE.

The rearrangement links TRBV7-9 to TRBJ2-7; TRBD2 matches at 12 bases. V trimming: 5 bases; J trimming: 2 bases; junction bases outside the gene matches: 7. This CDR3 is 16 amino acids long. The germline CDR1 and CDR2 sequences are SEHNR and FQNEAQ (reference sequence). The CDR3 spells CASSQVGTSGPYEQYF. The DNA of the CDR3 is TGTGCCAGCAGCCAGGTAGGGACTAGCGGGCCCTACGAGCAGTACTTC.

The V call is TRBV11-2, the J call TRBJ2-7, with 8 bases matching TRBD2. V was pared by 5 bases and J by 0 bases, with 6 bases of the junction left unmatched. Germline loops: CDR1 SGHAT, CDR2 FQNNGV. The CDR3 sequence is 15 residues long. Written as DNA, the CDR3 is TGTGCCAGCAGCCCAACCACTAGCGGCTCCTACGAGCAGTACTTC. Translation: CASSPTTSGSYEQYF.

For this clone: Other DNA sequences within the sample encode an identical CDR3. The rearrangement uses TRBV9 and TRBJ2-1, with unresolved D. Between the trimmed V and J ends, which lost 2 bases and 7 bases, there was a span of 4 bases. The CDR3 contains 11 residues. CDR1 SGDLS and CDR2 YYNGEE come from the germline V gene. CDR3 nucleotide sequence: TGTGCCAGCAGCGTGTCGAATGAGCAGTTCTTC. The encoded protein is CASSVSNEQFF.

This rearrangement joins TRBV7-6 to TRBJ2-7, with TRBD1 matching over 7 bases. V dropped 3 bases and J dropped 2; count of bases not matched to a gene: 1. Germline CDR1 is SGHVS and CDR2 is FNYEAQ. The CDR3 is 13 amino acids. CDR3 sequence: CASSFGTAYEQYF. Written as DNA, the CDR3 is TGTGCCAGCAGCTTCGGGACAGCCTACGAGCAGTACTTC.